This T cell receptor beta chain was captured by sequencing in a study of cytomegalovirus exposure and HLA in healthy donors (dated by TCRdb to 2016 to 2017). Notes on the research overall: An earlier analysis of more than 550 of the donors reported over 250 Gb of sequence data and around 120 million unique TCR beta sequences obtained from approximately 180 million T cells. Genome-wide SNP genotypes for about 60% of the roughly 700 donors were used in a later genetic analysis, which treated that subset as a discovery cohort. A later analysis re-analyzed previously published TCR beta repertoires from 650 to 800 donors and added high-resolution HLA genotyping to study TCR occurrence patterns. HLA typing included class I and class II loci at four-digit resolution. A few DR-DQ haplotypes were treated as single units for association and clustering because of strong linkage in the cohort. Roughly 300 gigabases of sequencing data and 70 million to 95 million unique TCR sequences made up an early release that covered approximately 650 HLA-typed donors. Using immunosequencing, the study profiled T cell repertoires from about 620 subjects and related those repertoires to cytomegalovirus serostatus. The study aimed to test whether signatures of past pathogen exposure could be identified by cataloging public T cell receptors. Rather than drawing on any new phenotypic data, the later analysis identified candidate immune exposures from TCR beta sequences and the way those sequences occurred across donors. Typing coverage differed by locus: A, B, C, DRB1 and DQB1 were typed in about 629-640 donors, DQA1 in approximately 520, DPA1 in some 570, and DPB1 in 400 to 490. Of the roughly 400 genotyped donors, over 70% fell in the genetic ancestry cluster associated with self-reported Caucasian donors. On average, 235,054 unique TCR beta nucleotide sequences were sequenced per donor among 398 genotyped donors of the cohort, with roughly 19% of those sequences being non-productive. To predict cytomegalovirus infection status, the study combined high-throughput TCR immunosequencing, statistical association of individual TCRs with disease status, and machine learning. Donor age, sex, ethnicity and CMV serostatus were compiled together with the repertoire data. Along with the approximately 700-subject first cohort, a separate validation cohort of over a hundred different subjects was used. An earlier analysis of approximately 500 of the donors applied high-throughput TCR beta sequencing to assess whether each TCR beta V gene segment acted as functional or pseudogenic. Every repertoire in the discovery cohort had been generated on one and the same sequencing platform.

Notes on this clone: The specificity of this receptor is unknown. No base qualities exist here, and no much larger clone lies one base off it.

Points the paper makes about the study in general: At a false discovery rate of 0.05, a later analysis linked roughly 17,000 TCR beta sequences to specific HLA alleles. Most TCR sequences were seen in very few donors, while some public TCRs were found in many individuals. In an earlier analysis of some 640 of the donors, most TCR beta V segments were observed in productive rearrangements about 87% or about 30% of the time, broadly matching IMGT annotations. Linkage disequilibrium might explain the correlated functional status among segregating V segments, but an unknown experimental factor could not be ruled out. According to a later analysis, TCR association rates differed among HLA loci, with DRB1 alleles showing the most associated TCRs and HLA-C alleles showing the fewest. Several of the top co-occurrence clusters appeared to be linked to parvovirus B19, influenza, CMV and Epstein-Barr virus, according to a later analysis. A further reported finding was that TCR beta sequences accurately predicted the HLA-A and HLA-B alleles for most subjects in the first cohort. Immune exposure information for the cohort was limited to CMV serostatus. HLA typing was unavailable for some donors at each locus, so association tests used only the typed subset. Fewer than 20 rarely observed V segments, including chromosome 9 orphons, were excluded from the earlier analysis of approximately 600 of the donors because counts were too low. A total of 164 TCR beta chains were listed by the study as associated with cytomegalovirus. In a later analysis, HLA-associated TCR beta chains were found to be more clonally expanded and to have lower generation probabilities than equally common non-associated chains. A group of highly shared sequence variants was considered likely to be a technical artifact of the sequencing pipeline. The 87-base-pair reads could not distinguish some IMGT-functional V segments, including TRBV6-2 and TRBV6-3, so those segments were excluded. Strong co-occurrence of HLA alleles, especially DR and DQ, made assigning TCR associations to individual alleles difficult. A later analysis found that most CMV-associated TCR beta chains appeared HLA-restricted, with HLA associations seemingly driven largely by CMV exposure. It was suggested by the authors that the approach could potentially be generalized to other disease states and immunological phenotypes. In vitro tests confirmed that three of the cytomegalovirus-associated TCR beta chains recognize cytomegalovirus antigens. A later genetic analysis associated a missense DCLRE1C variant with V-gene and J-gene trimming of TCR beta chains, and an independent cohort replicated the association. Compared with the roughly 700-donor mean, donors in an Asian-associated ancestry cluster had fewer N-insertions in productive TCRs, according to a later genetic analysis. The presence/absence analyses assumed that sequencing depth was roughly uniform across donors, and that assumption may not be true. The cohort was sequenced for TCR beta chains only, and without alpha or paired-chain data the features that could be detected were limited. Cytomegalovirus status was reported to be diagnosed by the classifier with high specificity and sensitivity in both the original and validation cohorts.

The cohort consisted of 650 to 850 healthy bone marrow donors. At the time of sampling, all cohort members were nominally healthy, though unrecorded immune exposures were likely present. The donor tested CMV seropositive and was one of the 289 seropositive cohort members. Every donor gave a peripheral blood sample, and the peripheral blood mononuclear cells from that sample were used for TCR beta sequencing. The Qiagen DNeasy Blood Extraction Kit was used to extract genomic DNA from the blood cell samples. Receptor libraries were prepared by the immunoSEQ multiplex PCR assay. A mixture of 60 forward primers for TCR Vbeta segments and 13 reverse primers for TCR Jbeta segments was used in the multiplex PCR. Amplification of the CDR3 region of rearranged TCR beta genes was performed with a multiplex PCR assay on genomic DNA. The amplified TCR beta libraries were sequenced on the Illumina HiSeq System as 87-base-pair reads. As for the original processing: In a later analysis, roughly 80 million unique TCR beta chains were counted across the 500 to 850 repertoires, and approximately 11 million of these chains were shared by at least two donors. A nearest-neighbor algorithm error-corrected the raw reads and collapsed the reads into unique sequences, merging closely related sequences to remove PCR and sequencing errors. CDR3 sequences were aligned to IMGT reference sequences to assign V, D and J gene segments. Each retained sequence needed at least a six-nucleotide match to both a V gene segment and a J gene segment. Rearrangements were called productive when the CDR3 lacked stop codons and stayed in frame with V and J; all others were non-productive. CDR3 was defined by IMGT convention, running from the second conserved V-encoded cysteine to the conserved J-encoded phenylalanine. The earlier analysis of some 540 of the donors excluded any sequence lacking an unambiguous match to a single V gene segment. An earlier analysis of a few hundred of the donors called V segments functional above 56.7% productive rearrangements and segregating when the between-donor standard deviation exceeded 5%. To diagnose cytomegalovirus status from the catalog of TCR beta chain sequences, a statistical classification framework was built. In a later analysis, TCR nucleotide sequences were compared against IMGT/GENE-DB human TR gene sequences so that V and J genes could be assigned. The TCRdist pipeline was used in a later analysis to assign CDR3 sequences and most-parsimonious VDJ recombination scenarios. In a later analysis, every TCR beta chain was defined by the combination of its CDR3 amino acid sequence and its V-gene family, and reads without a unique V-gene family were dropped. A later analysis removed nearly 600 highly shared, low-generation-probability nucleotide sequences to deal with suspected cross-contamination and a sequencing artifact. In a later analysis, a clonal expansion index for each public chain was calculated from normalized within-repertoire ranks of inferred template counts. In a later analysis, generation probabilities were computed with a VDJ recombination model fitted to out-of-frame rearrangements, and the resulting probabilities were checked against IGoR. In a later analysis, hypergeometric tests were used to score TCR-TCR, TCR-HLA and TCR-CMV co-occurrence, with a repertoire-size bias correction applied to TCR pairs. A later analysis estimated false discovery rates by permuting HLA or CMV assignments 20 times. In a later analysis, co-occurring TCRs were grouped using DBSCAN, with TCRdist sequence similarity added in when clustering inside HLA-allele-positive subsets. For co-occurrence clustering, repertoires with fewer than 30,000 or more than 120,000 public chains were excluded, along with roughly 5 repertoires with anomalous nucleotide sharing. TCRdb took this table from immuneACCESS and kept in-frame rearrangements with V and J called. Such tables lack part of the clones; where checked against another copy, unresolved V genes explain under half of the gap, and the rest is unexplained. D and trimming were read from the DNA, whereas the V and J calls and clone size are those reported in that table. The table for this sample lists approximately 110,000 clones; around 77% of them were counted only once. The top ten constitute 5.4% of the sample.

There are 15 amino acids in the CDR3, from cysteine to phenylalanine inclusive. Kept here is only the CDR3 DNA, which spans 45 bases and is read in frame from base 1. Relative to germline, V is 5 bases shorter and J is 2 bases shorter, with 15 bases between their ends. The germline V gene specifies SGHTA as CDR1 and FQGNSA as CDR2. Specimen: PBMCs. This chain is built from TRBV7-2 and TRBJ1-1; the D region possibly corresponds to TRBD1 (6 bases align). The receptor comes from a woman aged 25 to 39 in good health and CMV-seropositive. The base sequence is TGTGCCAGCAGCCCTACGGGACACCGAAACACTGAAGCTTTCTTT. It translates as CASSPTGHRNTEAFF.